The clone carrying this T cell receptor (beta chain) was detected only a few times. Its matching antigen is unknown. The sample is drawn from a study of T cell repertoires in cytomegalovirus infection. Study findings and constraints: It was HLA-C-restricted CMV-specific TCR beta clonotypes that dominated the response ex vivo.

The CDR3 has 14 residues. Trimming shortened V by 5 bases and J by 3 bases, and 13 bases separated the two germline ends. The germline V gene has CDR1 SGHTA and CDR2 FQGNSA. Using its own MiXCR run on the reads, TCRdb lists one record per CDR3 protein. The table lists a few hundred thousand distinct CDR3 sequences, around two fifths of them singletons. The input for sequencing was cultured PBMCs, taken from culture after CMV antigen stimulation. The gene calls are TRBV7-2 and TRBJ1-1; tentatively, D is TRBD1 (6 bases). This clonotype was sampled from a human donor in good health (CMV status not recorded). Some clones in this sample may be carry-over from other donors' samples. CDR3 nucleotides: TGTGCCAGCAGCCTGGGACACTTCGACACTGAAGCTTTCTTT. Protein sequence: CASSLGHFDTEAFF.